Listed below are T cell receptor beta chains from one sample, sequenced in a study of response to subunit inactivated influenza vaccine. TCRdb called the RT-PCR reads again in MiXCR, with one record for every CDR3 protein. This sample carries roughly 150,000 distinct CDR3 sequences, approximately 10% of them seen once, and the ten largest clones take over 10%. Specimen: non-naive T cells sorted from PBMCs, collected 35 to 45 days after vaccination. Source of these receptors: a man aged 45-65 years who received an inactivated influenza vaccine. CDR3s include the opening cysteine and the closing phenylalanine or tryptophan. The D gene is left open where the match is weak. Clone size, where shown, is once, few, many, or a class for clones that have expanded.

TRBV7-2,-,many,TRBJ1-1,CASSFSEYTEAFF,TGTGCCAGCAGCTTCTCAGAGTACACTGAAGCTTTCTTT
TRBV7-9,-,many,TRBJ2-7,CASSLGKLRYEQYF,TGTGCCAGCAGCTTGGGGAAACTCCGCTACGAGCAGTACTTC
TRBV11-3,-,-,TRBJ1-6,CASETSDHQNSPLHF,TGTGCCAGCGAAACCTCGGACCATCAAAATTCACCCCTCCACTTT
TRBV28,TRBD1,few,TRBJ2-7,CASSPGTGLSYEQYF,TGTGCCAGCAGTCCCGGGACAGGCCTCTCCTACGAGCAGTACTTC
TRBV3-1,TRBD2,few,TRBJ2-3,CASSTSGSGTDTQYF,TGTGCCAGCTCGACTAGCGGGAGTGGCACAGATACGCAGTATTTT
TRBV11-1,-,few,TRBJ2-1,CASRGDKYNEQFF,TGTGCCAGCAGAGGCGACAAGTACAATGAGCAGTTCTTC
TRBV7-6,TRBD2,many,TRBJ2-7,CASTKLAGPYEQYF,TGTGCCAGCACCAAACTAGCGGGGCCCTACGAGCAGTACTTC
TRBV6-5,-,-,TRBJ1-1,CASSWGAVLNTEAFF,TGTGCCAGCAGTTGGGGGGCGGTCTTGAACACTGAAGCTTTCTTT
TRBV27,-,many,TRBJ1-6,CASSMTVTRTPLHF,TGTGCCAGCAGCATGACTGTGACTCGGACACCCCTCCACTTT
TRBV15,-,-,TRBJ2-1,CATSRGTRSSYNEQFF,TGTGCCACCAGCAGAGGAACTAGAAGCTCCTACAATGAGCAGTTCTTC
TRBV9,-,-,TRBJ2-7,CASSVERGAEQYF,TGTGCCAGCAGCGTAGAAAGGGGCGCAGAGCAGTACTTC
TRBV6-1,-,many,TRBJ2-3,CASNKRVSTDTQYF,TGTGCCAGCAACAAAAGGGTCAGCACAGATACGCAGTATTTT
TRBV6-5,-,few,TRBJ2-7,CASSYSKFDSLGEQYF,TGTGCCAGCAGTTACTCGAAGTTCGACAGTCTGGGCGAGCAGTACTTC
TRBV20-1,TRBD1,few,TRBJ2-1,CSANTGGATNEQFF,TGCAGTGCGAATACAGGGGGCGCGACGAATGAGCAGTTCTTC
TRBV27,TRBD2,few,TRBJ2-3,CASSFEREGTDTQYF,TGTGCCAGCAGTTTTGAGCGGGAGGGAACAGATACGCAGTATTTT
TRBV9,-,-,TRBJ1-5,CASSAGMTRQPQHF,TGTGCCAGCAGCGCCGGGATGACACGCCAGCCCCAGCATTTT
TRBV20-1,-,-,TRBJ2-3,CSAPRAGSPGDTQYF,TGCAGTGCCCCCCGTGCGGGGTCACCAGGGGATACGCAGTATTTT